Below, one TCR beta chain is given with its context. Its antigen remains unidentified. No clone much larger than this one lies a single base away; base qualities are absent. The term cord blood was obtained from a handful of elective full-term cesarean deliveries at roughly 36-41 weeks of gestation that occurred without labor or rupture of membranes. The study excluded pregnancies involving fetal demise, active maternal HSV infection or known maternal HIV infection. A FACSAria III cell sorter was used to sort live, Annexin V-negative naive CD8+ T cells (CD3+CD8+CD45RA+CCR7+). Each sample yielded roughly 18,000 to 100,000 sorted naive CD8+ T cells. Preassembled standardized sampling kits were used to collect mixed venous-arterial cord blood. Cord blood stayed at room temperature and was processed within 4 hours after collection. Ficoll-Paque density gradient centrifugation of diluted blood was used to isolate mononuclear cells. Before sorting, mononuclear cells were cryopreserved in roughly 10% DMSO plus 90% FBS and kept long term at -150 degrees C. Thawed cells were stained with Annexin V and antibodies against CD3, CD8, CCR7 and CD45RA. The DNeasy Blood and Tissue Kit was used to extract genomic DNA from sorted cell pellets that had been snap-frozen.

These data originate in a study of naive CD8 T cells in extremely preterm neonates (dated by TCRdb to the late 2010s). About the full investigation: Sorted naive CD8+ T cells from four age groups (extremely preterm neonates, term neonates, young children and adults) were used in the study to compare TCRbeta CDR3 repertoires. The study at large found these results: Preterm CDR3s were shorter, with fewer N additions and less junctional trimming, and were closer to germline than those of older groups. Prospective longitudinal studies of preterm and term neonates were called for by the authors so that T cell development could be tracked within individuals. Preterm neonates showed significantly lower iChao1 richness than every other age group (p < 0.05) along with an even clone distribution, indicating a less rich repertoire. The authors noted a small sample size and variable productive template counts among preterm samples as limitations. A higher proportion of shared CDR3 nucleotide sequences was found in preterm neonates (roughly 2.7%) than in term neonates (about 0.4%), young children (about 0.03%) and adults (approximately 0.01%).

A two-step, bias-controlled multiplex PCR was used to amplify TCRbeta CDR3 regions from genomic DNA. Primers specific for every TRBV and TRBJ gene segment were included in the multiplex PCR. The immunoSEQ Assay was used to generate the TCRbeta repertoire data. The study's own analysis went as follows. To merge closely related sequences, reads went through filtering and clustering using a relative-frequency ratio and a modified nearest-neighbor algorithm. The V, D and J gene assignments for CDR3 sequences were based on IMGT annotation. Template counts were quantified against synthetic TCR CDR3 analog sequences and normalized for PCR amplification bias. Analyses were restricted to unique productive sequences, meaning in-frame CDR3 sequences without stop codons. The immunoSEQ Analyzer software was used to calculate clonality, defined as 1 minus Pielou's evenness, and iChao1 richness. Depending on the Shapiro-Wilk normality results, either Student's t-test or a non-parametric test was run in JMP for statistical testing. This is the immuneACCESS table as TCRdb keeps it, with only in-frame sequences that have V and J called. A part of the clones is gone; compared with another copy, unresolved V genes explain less than half, and the rest is unexplained. V, J and clone size derive from that table, while D and trimming were established from the DNA sequence. This sample is represented by about 7,500 clones; 95% to 98% of them were singletons. Around 0.38% of the sample belongs to the ten largest clones.

For CDR1 and CDR2, the germline V gene lists SGHAT and FQNNGV. Trimming takes 5 bases from V and 0 bases from J, and the germline ends sit 17 bases apart. Reading from cysteine to phenylalanine, the CDR3 counts 16 amino acids. Kept here is only the CDR3 DNA, which spans 48 bases and is read in frame from base 1. The origin of this receptor is a newborn in good health. Input material: naive CD8+ T cells from cord blood. Recombination joined TRBV11-2 with TRBJ2-7, and possibly TRBD1, on 6 matching bases. At the DNA level, the sequence is TGTGCCAGCAGCCCGGAACCCATCAGGGGCTCCTACGAGCAGTACTTC. Translated, it gives CASSPEPIRGSYEQYF. Beyond the CDR3, the reference TRBV11-2 and TRBJ2-7 genes provide the residues; the full variable domain reads: EAGVAQSPRYKIIEKRQSVAFWCNPISGHATLYWYQQILGQGPKLLIQFQNNGVVDDSQLPKDRFSAERLKGVDSTLKIQPAKLEDSAVYLCASSPEPIRGSYEQYFGPGTRLTVT.